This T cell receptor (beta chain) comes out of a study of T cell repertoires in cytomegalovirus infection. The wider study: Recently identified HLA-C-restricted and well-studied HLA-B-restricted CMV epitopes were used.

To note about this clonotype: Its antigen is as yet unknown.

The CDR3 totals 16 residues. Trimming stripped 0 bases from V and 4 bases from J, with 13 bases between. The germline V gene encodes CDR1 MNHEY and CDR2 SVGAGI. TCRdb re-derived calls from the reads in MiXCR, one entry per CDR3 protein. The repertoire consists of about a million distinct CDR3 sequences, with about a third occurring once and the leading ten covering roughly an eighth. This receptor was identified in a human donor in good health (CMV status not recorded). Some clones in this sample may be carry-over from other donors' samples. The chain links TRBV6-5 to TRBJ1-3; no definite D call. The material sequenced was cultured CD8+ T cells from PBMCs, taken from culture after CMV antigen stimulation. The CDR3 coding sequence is TGTGCCAGCAGTTACTCCGCGGGGATAGCAGGAAACACCATATATTTT. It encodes CASSYSAGIAGNTIYF.